The T cell receptor (beta chain) described here comes from a study of blood T cell repertoires in COVID-19. Study information: Collection of acute and convalescent COVID-19 samples took place in the United States, Italy and Spain. Nucleic acid was either cDNA or gDNA, and it came from T cells, B-cell-depleted T cells, or PBMCs.

Source study methods: Cell counts per sample came from amplifying reference gene primers. Method: immunoSEQ multiplex PCR; TCRdb's copy keeps in-frame clones and lacks some. V, J and clone size were drawn from that table, and D and trimming were deduced from the DNA. The data contain roughly 190,000 clones, around nine tenths of them singletons. With respect to this clone: In the same sample, other DNA sequences code for this CDR3.

The CDR3 covers 11 residues. V lost 3 bases and J lost 6, with 7 bases in between. Germline V lookup: CDR1 SGHRS, CDR2 YFSETQ. Sequenced: peripheral blood. The origin of this receptor is a man aged 40-49 years with active or convalescent COVID-19. V gene TRBV5-1 combines with J gene TRBJ2-7; D is undetermined. The CDR3 here is CASSSLGEQYF. The CDR3 nucleotides are TGCGCCAGCAGCTCCCTAGGCGAGCAGTACTTC.